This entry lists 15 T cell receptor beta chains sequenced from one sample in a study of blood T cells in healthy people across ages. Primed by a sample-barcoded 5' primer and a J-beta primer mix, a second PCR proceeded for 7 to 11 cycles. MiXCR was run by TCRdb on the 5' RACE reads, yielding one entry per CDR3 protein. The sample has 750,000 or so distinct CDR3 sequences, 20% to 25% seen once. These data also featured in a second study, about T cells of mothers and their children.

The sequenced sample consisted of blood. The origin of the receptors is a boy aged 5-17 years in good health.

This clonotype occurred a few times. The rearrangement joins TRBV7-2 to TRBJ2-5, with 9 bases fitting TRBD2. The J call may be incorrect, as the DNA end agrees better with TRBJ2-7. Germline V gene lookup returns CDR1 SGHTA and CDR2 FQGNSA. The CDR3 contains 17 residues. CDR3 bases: TGTGCCAGCAGCTTAGGCACCGGCGGGGGGGCCCTCAACGAGCAGTACTTC. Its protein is CASSLGTGGGALNEQYF.

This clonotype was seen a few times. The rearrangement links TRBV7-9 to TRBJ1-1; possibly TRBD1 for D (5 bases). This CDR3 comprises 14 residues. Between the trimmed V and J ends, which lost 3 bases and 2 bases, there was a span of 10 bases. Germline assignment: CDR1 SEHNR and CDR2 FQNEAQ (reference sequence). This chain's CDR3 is CASSFQQGNTEAFF. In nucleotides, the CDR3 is TGTGCCAGCAGCTTTCAGCAGGGAAACACTGAAGCTTTCTTT.

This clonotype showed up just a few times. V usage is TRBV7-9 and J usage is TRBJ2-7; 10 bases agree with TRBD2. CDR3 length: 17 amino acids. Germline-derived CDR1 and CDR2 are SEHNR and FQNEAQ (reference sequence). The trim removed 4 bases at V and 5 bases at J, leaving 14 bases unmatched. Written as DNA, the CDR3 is TGTGCCAGCAGCTCGAGGACTAGCGGTTCCAAGGGGGACGAGCAGTACTTC. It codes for CASSSRTSGSKGDEQYF. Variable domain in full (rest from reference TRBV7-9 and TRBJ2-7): DTGVSQNPRHKITKRGQNVTFRCDPISEHNRLYWYRQTLGQGPEFLTYFQNEAQLEKSRLLSDRFSAERPKGSFSTLEIQRTEQGDSAMYLCASSSRTSGSKGDEQYFGPGTRLTVT.

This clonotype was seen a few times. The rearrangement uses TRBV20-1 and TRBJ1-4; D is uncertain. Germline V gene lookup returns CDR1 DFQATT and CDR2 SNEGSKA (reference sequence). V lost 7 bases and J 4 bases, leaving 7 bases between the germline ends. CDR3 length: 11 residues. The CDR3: CSVPINEKLFF. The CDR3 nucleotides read TGCAGTGTCCCTATTAATGAAAAACTGTTTTTT.

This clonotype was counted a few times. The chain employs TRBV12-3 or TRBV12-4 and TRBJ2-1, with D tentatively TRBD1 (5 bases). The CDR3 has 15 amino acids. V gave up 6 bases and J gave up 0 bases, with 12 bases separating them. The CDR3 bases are TGTGCCAGCAGACCGACTGACAGCTCCTACAATGAGCAGTTCTTC. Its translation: CASRPTDSSYNEQFF.

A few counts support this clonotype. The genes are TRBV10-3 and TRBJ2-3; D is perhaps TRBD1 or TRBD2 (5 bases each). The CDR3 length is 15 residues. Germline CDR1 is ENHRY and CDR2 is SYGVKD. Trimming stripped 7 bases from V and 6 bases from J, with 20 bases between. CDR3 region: CAITLNRGVHDTQYF. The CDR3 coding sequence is TGTGCCATCACTTTAAACCGAGGGGTGCATGATACGCAGTATTTT.

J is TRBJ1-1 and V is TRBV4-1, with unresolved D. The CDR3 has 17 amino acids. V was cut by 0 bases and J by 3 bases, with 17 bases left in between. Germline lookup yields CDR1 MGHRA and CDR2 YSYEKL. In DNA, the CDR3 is TGCGCCAGCAGCCAAGAGTTTGGCAGCCCCGTCGACACTGAAGCTTTCTTT. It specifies CASSQEFGSPVDTEAFF.

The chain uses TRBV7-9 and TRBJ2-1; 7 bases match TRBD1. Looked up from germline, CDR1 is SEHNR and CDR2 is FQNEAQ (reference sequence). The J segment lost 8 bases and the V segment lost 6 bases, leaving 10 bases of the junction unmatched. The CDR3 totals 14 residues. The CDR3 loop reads CASSHRDRVDEQFF. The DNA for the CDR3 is TGTGCCAGCAGTCACCGTGACAGGGTGGATGAGCAGTTCTTC.

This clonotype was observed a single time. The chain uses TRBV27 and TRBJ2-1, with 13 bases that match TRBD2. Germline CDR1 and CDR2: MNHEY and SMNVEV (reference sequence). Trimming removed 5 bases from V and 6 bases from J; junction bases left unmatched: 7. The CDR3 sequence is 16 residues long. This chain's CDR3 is CASSTLLAGGINEQFF. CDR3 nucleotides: TGTGCCAGCAGTACCTTACTAGCGGGAGGGATCAATGAGCAGTTCTTC.

CDR3 coding DNA: TGCAGTGCTAGCAAAACGGGGGATCCACAGACCCAGTACTTC. Residues: CSASKTGDPQTQYF. The genes are TRBV20-1 and TRBJ2-5, with D perhaps TRBD2 (6 bases). Deletions cut 3 bases from V and 6 bases from J, with 17 bases between. The CDR3 is 14 residues long. CDR1 and CDR2 from the germline V gene are DFQATT and SNEGSKA (reference sequence).

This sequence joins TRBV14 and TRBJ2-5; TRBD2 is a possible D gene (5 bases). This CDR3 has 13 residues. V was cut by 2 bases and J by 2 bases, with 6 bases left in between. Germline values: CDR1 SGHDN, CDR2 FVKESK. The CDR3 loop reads CASSQLAQETQYF. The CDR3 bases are TGTGCCAGCAGCCAACTAGCACAAGAGACCCAGTACTTC. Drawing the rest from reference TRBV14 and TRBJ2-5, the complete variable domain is EAGVTQFPSHSVIEKGQTVTLRCDPISGHDNLYWYRRVMGKEIKFLLHFVKESKQDESGMPNNRFLAERTGGTYSTLKVQPAELEDSGVYFCASSQLAQETQYFGPGTRLLVL.

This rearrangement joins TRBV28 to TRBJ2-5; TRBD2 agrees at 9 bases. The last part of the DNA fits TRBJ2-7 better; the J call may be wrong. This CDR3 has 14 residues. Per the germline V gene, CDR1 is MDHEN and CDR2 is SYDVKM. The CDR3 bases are TGTGCCACCCTAAAACCGGGACTAGCTTACGAGCAGTACTTC. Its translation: CATLKPGLAYEQYF.

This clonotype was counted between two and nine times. CDR3 region: CASRPWEGSEAFF. The DNA for the CDR3 is TGTGCCAGCAGGCCCTGGGAGGGGTCTGAAGCTTTCTTT. The chain joins TRBV6-2 or TRBV6-3 to TRBJ1-1; TRBD1 is a possible D gene (5 bases). V lost 6 bases and J 6 bases, leaving 14 bases between the germline ends. Germline assignment: CDR1 MNHEY and CDR2 SVGEGT. This CDR3 has 13 amino acids.

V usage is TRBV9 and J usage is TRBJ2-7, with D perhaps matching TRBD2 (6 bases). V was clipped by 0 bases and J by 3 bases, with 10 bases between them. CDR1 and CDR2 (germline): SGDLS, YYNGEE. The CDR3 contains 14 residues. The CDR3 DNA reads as TGTGCCAGCAGCGTAGGGCAGGACTACTACGAGCAGTACTTC. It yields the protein CASSVGQDYYEQYF.

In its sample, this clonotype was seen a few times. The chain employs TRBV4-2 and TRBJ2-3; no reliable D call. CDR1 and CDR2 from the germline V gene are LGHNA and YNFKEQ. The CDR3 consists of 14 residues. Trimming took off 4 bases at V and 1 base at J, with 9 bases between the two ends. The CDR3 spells CASSRRVGTDTQYF. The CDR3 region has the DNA TGTGCCAGCAGCCGACGCGTTGGCACAGATACGCAGTATTTT.